The entry below describes one T cell receptor beta chain. The RNA, about 0.5 to 1 ug, was put through reverse transcription using random hexamers. MiXCR was run by TCRdb on the immunoSEQ multiplex PCR reads, yielding one entry per CDR3 protein. The sample consists of approximately 100,000 distinct CDR3 sequences, about 90% of them appearing once. The data derive from a study of CD8 T cells in Susac syndrome. CDR3 length: 13 amino acids. The germline gives CDR1 GTSNPN, CDR2 SVGIG (reference sequence). Trimming took off 8 bases at V and 0 bases at J, with 11 bases between the two ends. Specimen: CD8+ T cells from PBMCs. This sequence was found in a human donor in good health. The chain is built from TRBV30 and TRBJ1-3; D unresolved. Here the CDR3 DNA reads TGTGCCGGGCAAATTACCTCTGGAAACACCATATATTTT. Translation: CAGQITSGNTIYF.